Each of the 9 T cell receptor beta chains below was sequenced from the same sample in a study of blood T cell repertoires in COVID-19. The protocol was immunoSEQ multiplex PCR, while the TCRdb copy is restricted to in-frame clones and leaves out a portion. Here the sample spans under 150,000 clones, approximately 90% being singletons. The specimen sequenced was peripheral blood. The receptors were gathered from a woman aged 45-59 years with acute or convalescent COVID-19.

The chain has TRBV2 and TRBJ2-3; D is possibly TRBD2 (5 bases). The germline V and J ends were trimmed by 4 bases and 3 bases, with 11 bases remaining between them. This CDR3 spans 14 amino acids. Germline CDR1 SNHLY, CDR2 FYNNEI. The CDR3 bases are TGTGCCAGCAGTGGGGGAGTTTATACAGATACGCAGTATTTT. It codes for CASSGGVYTDTQYF.

The chain is built from TRBV14 and TRBJ2-7; 7 nucleotides match TRBD2. The ends lost 4 bases at V and 3 bases at J; junction bases unmatched: 3. CDR1 SGHDN and CDR2 FVKESK come from the germline V gene. The CDR3 runs to 13 residues. As DNA, the CDR3 is TGTGCCAGCAGCCCAACGGGGGGCTACGAGCAGTACTTC. Residues: CASSPTGGYEQYF.

The gene calls are TRBV2 and TRBJ2-3; TRBD2 matches at 9 bases. The CDR3 extends over 16 amino acids. The V and J ends lost 7 bases and 2 bases, in that order; junction bases with no gene match: 10. Germline V gene data show CDR1 as SNHLY and CDR2 as FYNNEI. This CDR3 reads CASTAGGGADTDTQYF. DNA for the CDR3: TGTGCCAGCACCGCGGGCGGGGGGGCCGACACAGATACGCAGTATTTT.

This chain joins TRBV10-3 and TRBJ1-1, with a possible D match to TRBD1 (5 bases). Trimming took off 9 bases at V and 3 bases at J, with 11 bases between the two ends. Germline V lookup: CDR1 ENHRY, CDR2 SYGVKD. The CDR3 extends over 12 amino acids. The DNA of the CDR3 is TGTGCCATTCAAGGGGCGTACACTGAAGCTTTCTTT. Amino acid sequence: CAIQGAYTEAFF.

The V call is TRBV5-4, the J call TRBJ2-7; 12 bases agree with TRBD1. There are 15 residues in the CDR3. V was pared by 4 bases and J by 5 bases, with 7 bases of the junction left unmatched. Germline CDR1 is SGHNT and CDR2 is YYREEE (reference sequence). The CDR3 sequence: CASSVGTGGRNEQYF. The CDR3 coding sequence is TGTGCCAGCAGCGTTGGGACAGGGGGCAGGAACGAGCAGTACTTC.

The rearrangement links TRBV28 to TRBJ2-7; 7 nucleotides align to TRBD1. The CDR3 totals 16 residues. V gave up 2 bases and J gave up 5 bases; unmatched junction bases: 12. The germline V gene has CDR1 MDHEN and CDR2 SYDVKM. CDR3 sequence: CASSLIGTVVGDEQYF. CDR3 bases: TGTGCCAGCAGTTTAATCGGGACAGTAGTGGGGGACGAGCAGTACTTC.

This clone was seen once. This CDR3 is CAWSPRGMNTEAFF. For the CDR3, the DNA is TGTGCCTGGAGTCCCCGGGGGATGAACACTGAAGCTTTCTTT. The chain is built from TRBV30 and TRBJ1-1; a possible D gene is TRBD1 (5 bases). The germline V and J ends were trimmed by 2 bases and 0 bases, with 10 bases remaining between them. CDR3 length: 14 residues. Per the germline V gene, CDR1 is GTSNPN and CDR2 is SVGIG (reference sequence). Supplemented by reference TRBV30 and TRBJ1-1, the full variable domain reads SQTIHQWPATLVQPVGSPLSLECTVEGTSNPNLYWYRQAAGRGLQLLFYSVGIGQISSEVPQNLSASRPQDRQFILSSKKLLLSDSGFYLCAWSPRGMNTEAFFGQGTRLTVV.

The V call is TRBV28, the J call TRBJ1-2; D may be TRBD1 (6 bases). Germline V CDR1 and CDR2: MDHEN, SYDVKM. V lost 7 bases to trimming and J lost 5 bases, with 11 bases between them. The CDR3 is 12 amino acids. CDR3 coding DNA: TGTGCCAGCAATCAGGGGCGATATGGCTACACCTTC. It specifies CASNQGRYGYTF.

This chain uses TRBV6-5 with TRBJ1-1; perhaps TRBD1 as D (5 bases). Germline CDR1 and CDR2: MNHEY and SVGAGI. The CDR3 extends over 15 amino acids. The V end was cut by 7 bases, the J end by 6 bases, with 21 bases between. As DNA, the CDR3 is TGTGCCAGCACCCTCGGGGGTGGGAGAGGGTCTGAAGCTTTCTTT. Translated, it gives CASTLGGGRGSEAFF.